A selection of T cell receptor beta chains follows, all from one sample in a study of blood T cell repertoires in COVID-19. Clones were read by immunoSEQ multiplex PCR, and TCRdb kept only the in-frame ones, dropping some. Of about 100,000 clones detected, about 80% appear once; the ten largest clones hold around 10%. The sample taken for sequencing was peripheral blood. These receptors originate from an older woman with acute or convalescent COVID-19. Both conserved end residues are part of each CDR3.

TRBJ1-2 | TRBV28 | CASSNQLGYTF
TRBJ1-4 | TRBV2 | CASSRQGSNEKLFF
TRBJ1-1 | TRBV6-5 | CASSSGGTEAFF
TRBJ2-2 | TRBV6-2/TRBV6-3 | CASSFINTGPGELFF
TRBJ1-4 | TRBV24-1 | CATSDGTGGSNEKLFF
TRBJ2-1 | TRBV20-1 | CSASRLANPSSYNEQFF
TRBJ2-2 | TRBV11-2 | CASSSRAPAGELFF
TRBJ1-5 | TRBV10-3 | CAISNGQGISNQPQHF
TRBJ1-5 | TRBV18 | CASSPGVASSNQPQHF
TRBJ1-2 | TRBV6-1 | CASSEAGGGYTF
TRBJ1-1 | TRBV4-3 | CASSQDRRTEAFF
TRBJ1-4 | TRBV7-6 | CASSSTAATNEKLFF
TRBJ1-2 | TRBV5-1 | CASSLGRNGYTF
TRBJ1-6 | TRBV12-5 | CASGRGGQGGSYNSPLHF
TRBJ2-5 | TRBV5-1 | CASSLMGGPETQYF
TRBJ2-5 | TRBV12-3/TRBV12-4 | CASSQQVLETQYF
TRBJ1-5 | TRBV20-1 | CSASTGTGGNQPQHF
TRBJ2-2 | TRBV19 | CASSHWTGELFF
TRBJ1-2 | TRBV12-5 | CASGFEVNYGYTF
TRBJ1-2 | TRBV5-1 | CASSLIQGDNGYTF
TRBJ1-2 | TRBV12-3/TRBV12-4 | CASSRGQGGGYTF
TRBJ1-2 | TRBV12-3/TRBV12-4 | CASSFRTGRGYTF
TRBJ1-1 | TRBV7-8 | CASSLFMNTEAFF
TRBJ1-2 | TRBV10-3 | CAISELGGNYGYTF
TRBJ1-1 | TRBV7-2 | CASSPPGGTEAFF
TRBJ2-5 | TRBV28 | CASSSPQGGAQETQYF
TRBJ2-5 | TRBV7-2 | CASSFGLAGGAETQYF
TRBJ1-1 | TRBV5-4 | CASSGTGGVPLNTEAFF
TRBJ2-1 | TRBV7-8 | CASSRSSGGTYNEQFF
TRBJ2-3 | TRBV6-1 | CASSDLRGRGADTQYF
TRBJ1-4 | TRBV7-9 | CASRPSGQGGEKLFF
TRBJ1-2 | TRBV28 | CASSSPGRYGYTF
TRBJ1-4 | TRBV28 | CASSSQDRGGEKLFF
TRBJ2-3 | TRBV19 | CASSISRGWDTQYF
TRBJ2-1 | TRBV9 | CASSYGGASYNEQFF
TRBJ1-1 | TRBV6-5 | CASKTSVDQNTEAFF
TRBJ1-1 | TRBV6-5 | CASSLDGQRDTEAFF
TRBJ1-3 | TRBV19 | CATLGNTIYF
TRBJ1-1 | TRBV3-1/TRBV3-2 | CASSQERGTEAFF
TRBJ2-3 | TRBV7-3 | CASSADGLAGAKDTQYF
TRBJ2-3 | TRBV6-4 | CASSLGTSVTDTQYF
TRBJ1-1 | TRBV3-1/TRBV3-2 | CASSQVQDTEAFF
TRBJ1-4 | TRBV2 | CASKKGREGEKLFF
TRBJ1-2 | TRBV19 | CASSMSGQGTYGYTF
TRBJ2-7 | TRBV7-9 | CASSGDSYSYEQYF
TRBJ1-6 | TRBV6-5 | CASRTGVNSPLHF
TRBJ1-5 | TRBV30 | CAWSLKGNQPQHF
TRBJ2-5 | TRBV5-1 | CASSFAGGMETQYF
TRBJ2-2 | TRBV18 | CASSPFKTGGYTGELFF
TRBJ2-2 | TRBV5-1 | CASSFSPSGGTNTGELFF
TRBJ1-6 | TRBV6-5 | CASSLGGLDSPLHF
TRBJ2-2 | TRBV4-2 | CASMASPIPAGELFF
TRBJ1-2 | TRBV7-2 | CASSPPRVSGYTF
TRBJ2-5 | TRBV12-3/TRBV12-4 | CASSGSIRETQYF
TRBJ2-1 | TRBV10-3 | CAISAAGQGSSEQFF
TRBJ1-5 | TRBV6-5 | CASSTQLQGSQPQHF
TRBJ2-5 | TRBV5-4 | CASSLAGSTGQYF
TRBJ2-7 | TRBV27 | CASSLSEGGRGEQYF
TRBJ1-1 | TRBV29-1 | CSVGTGGGEAFF
TRBJ2-6 | TRBV19 | CASSTRTGGAAGANVLTF